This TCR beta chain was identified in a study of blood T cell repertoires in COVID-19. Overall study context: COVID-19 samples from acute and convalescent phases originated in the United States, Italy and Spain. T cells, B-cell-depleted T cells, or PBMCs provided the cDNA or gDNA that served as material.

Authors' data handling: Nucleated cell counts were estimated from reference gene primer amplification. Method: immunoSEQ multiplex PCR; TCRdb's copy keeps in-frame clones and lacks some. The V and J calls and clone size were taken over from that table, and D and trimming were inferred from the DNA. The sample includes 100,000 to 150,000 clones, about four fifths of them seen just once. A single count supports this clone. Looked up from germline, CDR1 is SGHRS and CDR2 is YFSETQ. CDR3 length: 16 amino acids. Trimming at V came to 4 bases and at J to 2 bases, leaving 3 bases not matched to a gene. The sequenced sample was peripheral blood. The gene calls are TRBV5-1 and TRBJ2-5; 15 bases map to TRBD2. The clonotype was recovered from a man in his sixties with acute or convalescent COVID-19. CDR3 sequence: CASSQGLAGGQETQYF. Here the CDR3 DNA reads TGCGCCAGCAGCCAGGGACTAGCGGGAGGTCAAGAGACCCAGTACTTC.